The table lists the clone carrying this T cell receptor (beta chain) with a count of one. Its antigen is unidentified. This sample was included in a study of T cell clones after liver transplantation. Looking at the study overall: Until 12-24 months post-transplant, subjects got standard immunosuppression and no induction. Timepoints were pre-transplant, pre-withdrawal, and after withdrawal was completed or failed. Broader study findings: Graft donor-reactive T cells possibly entered the graft instead of undergoing deletion. Post-transplant, graft-donor-reactive CD4 TCRbeta sequences in blood dropped significantly in 5 of 8 subjects.

V trimming: 5 bases; J trimming: 7 bases; junction bases outside the gene matches: 7. Germline assignment: CDR1 SGHTA and CDR2 FQGNSA. This CDR3 has 15 residues. The method was immunoSEQ multiplex PCR; TCRdb's version includes in-frame clones alone and lacks a portion of them. The sample lists around 120,000 clones, less than 95% occurring once. The chain uses TRBV7-2 and TRBJ1-4, with 10 bases that match TRBD1. The receptor was derived from a human patient who received a liver transplant. Some T cells may originate from the graft donor. The sequencing here drew on CD4+ T cells from blood, taken 12 months after liver transplant. The CDR3 DNA reads as TGTGCCAGCAGCCCCCGACAGGGGGCGAGTGAAAAACTGTTTTTT. It yields the protein CASSPRQGASEKLFF.